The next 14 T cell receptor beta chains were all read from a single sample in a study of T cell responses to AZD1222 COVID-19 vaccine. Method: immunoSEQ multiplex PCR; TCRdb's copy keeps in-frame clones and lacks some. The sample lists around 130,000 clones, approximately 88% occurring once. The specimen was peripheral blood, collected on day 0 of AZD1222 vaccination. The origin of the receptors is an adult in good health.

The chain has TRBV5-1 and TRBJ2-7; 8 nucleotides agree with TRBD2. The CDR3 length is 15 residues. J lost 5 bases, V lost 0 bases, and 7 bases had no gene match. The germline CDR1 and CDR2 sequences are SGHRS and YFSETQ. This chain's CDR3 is CASSLAERGFNEQYF. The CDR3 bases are TGCGCCAGCAGCTTGGCGGAGCGGGGGTTTAACGAGCAGTACTTC.

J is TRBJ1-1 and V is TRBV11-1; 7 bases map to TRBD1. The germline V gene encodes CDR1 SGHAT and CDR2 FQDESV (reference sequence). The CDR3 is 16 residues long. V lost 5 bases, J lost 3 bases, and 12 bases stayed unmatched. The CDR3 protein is CASSRVTGAYDTEAFF. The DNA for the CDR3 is TGTGCCAGCAGCCGAGTTACAGGGGCTTACGACACTGAAGCTTTCTTT.

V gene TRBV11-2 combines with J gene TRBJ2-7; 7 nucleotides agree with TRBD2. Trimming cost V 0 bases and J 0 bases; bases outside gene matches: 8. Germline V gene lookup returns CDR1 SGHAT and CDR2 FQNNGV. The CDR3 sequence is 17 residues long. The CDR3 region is CASSLDQRGGYSYEQYF. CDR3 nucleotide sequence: TGTGCCAGCAGCTTAGACCAGCGGGGTGGGTACTCCTACGAGCAGTACTTC.

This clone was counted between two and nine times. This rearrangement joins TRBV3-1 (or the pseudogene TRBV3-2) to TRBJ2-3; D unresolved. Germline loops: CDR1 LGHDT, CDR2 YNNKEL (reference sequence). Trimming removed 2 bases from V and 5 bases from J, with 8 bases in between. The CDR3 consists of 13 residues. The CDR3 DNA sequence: TGTGCCAGCAGCCAACCACCACTAGATACGCAGTATTTT. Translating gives CASSQPPLDTQYF.

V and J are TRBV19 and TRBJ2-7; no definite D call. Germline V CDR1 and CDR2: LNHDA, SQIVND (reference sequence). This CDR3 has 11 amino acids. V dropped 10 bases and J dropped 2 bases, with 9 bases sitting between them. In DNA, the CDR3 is TGTGCCACCTCGAGGACCTACGAGCAGTACTTC. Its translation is CATSRTYEQYF.

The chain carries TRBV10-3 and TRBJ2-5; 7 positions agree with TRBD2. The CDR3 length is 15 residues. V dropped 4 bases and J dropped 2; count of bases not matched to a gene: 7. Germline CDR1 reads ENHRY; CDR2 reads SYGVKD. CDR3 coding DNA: TGTGCCATCAGTGGGGCGGGAGTTCGACAAGAGACCCAGTACTTC. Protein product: CAISGAGVRQETQYF.

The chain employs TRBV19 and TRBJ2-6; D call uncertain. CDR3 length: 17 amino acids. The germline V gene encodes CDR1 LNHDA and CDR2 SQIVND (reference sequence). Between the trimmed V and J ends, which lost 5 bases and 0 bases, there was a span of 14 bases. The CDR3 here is CASSGWPLNSGANVLTF. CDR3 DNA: TGTGCCAGTAGTGGCTGGCCGCTAAACTCTGGGGCCAACGTCCTGACTTTC.

The CDR3 DNA reads as TGTGCCAGCAGCCACCTCCGGGACAGGGGCTACGAGCAGTACTTC. Its protein is CASSHLRDRGYEQYF. The chain uses TRBV3-1 (or the pseudogene TRBV3-2) and TRBJ2-7, with 10 bases aligning to TRBD1. V shed 3 bases and J 3 bases; nucleotides not matched to a gene: 5. The germline CDR1 and CDR2 sequences are LGHDT and YNNKEL (reference sequence). The CDR3 spans 15 residues.

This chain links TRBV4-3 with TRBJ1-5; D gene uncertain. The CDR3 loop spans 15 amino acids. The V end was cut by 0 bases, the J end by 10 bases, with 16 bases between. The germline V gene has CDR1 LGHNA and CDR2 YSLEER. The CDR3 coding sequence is TGCGCCAGCAGCCAAGATCTTACACCGGGAGGACCCCAGCATTTT. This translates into CASSQDLTPGGPQHF.

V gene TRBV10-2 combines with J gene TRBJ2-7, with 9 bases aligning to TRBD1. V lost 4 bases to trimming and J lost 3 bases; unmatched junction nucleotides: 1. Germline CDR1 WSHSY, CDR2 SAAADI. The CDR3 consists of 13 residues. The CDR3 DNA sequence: TGCGCCAGCAGTGCGGGACAGGGCTACGAGCAGTACTTC. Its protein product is CASSAGQGYEQYF.

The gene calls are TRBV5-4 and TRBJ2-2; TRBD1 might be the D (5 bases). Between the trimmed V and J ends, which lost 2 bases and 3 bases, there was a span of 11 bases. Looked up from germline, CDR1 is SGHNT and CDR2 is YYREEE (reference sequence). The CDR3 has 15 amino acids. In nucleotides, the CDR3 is TGTGCCAGCAGCTTACCAGGGTGGCACACCGGGGAGCTGTTTTTT. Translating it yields CASSLPGWHTGELFF.

CDR3: CASTDRGAYNEQFF. In DNA form, the CDR3 reads TGTGCCAGTACTGACAGGGGCGCCTACAATGAGCAGTTCTTC. The chain combines TRBV19 with TRBJ2-1, with TRBD1 identical over 8 bases. V lost 7 bases and J lost 2; bases outside the gene matches: 4. The length of the CDR3 is 14 residues. Germline assignment: CDR1 LNHDA and CDR2 SQIVND (reference sequence). Variable domain in full (rest from reference TRBV19 and TRBJ2-1): DGGITQSPKYLFRKEGQNVTLSCEQNLNHDAMYWYRQDPGQGLRLIYYSQIVNDFQKGDIAEGYSVSREKKESFPLTVTSAQKNPTAFYLCASTDRGAYNEQFFGPGTRLTVL.

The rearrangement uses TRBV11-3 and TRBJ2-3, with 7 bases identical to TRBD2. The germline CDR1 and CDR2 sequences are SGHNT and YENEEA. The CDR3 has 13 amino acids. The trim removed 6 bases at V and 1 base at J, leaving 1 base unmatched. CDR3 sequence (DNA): TGTGCCAGCAGTCTAGCGGGCACAGATACGCAGTATTTT. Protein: CASSLAGTDTQYF.

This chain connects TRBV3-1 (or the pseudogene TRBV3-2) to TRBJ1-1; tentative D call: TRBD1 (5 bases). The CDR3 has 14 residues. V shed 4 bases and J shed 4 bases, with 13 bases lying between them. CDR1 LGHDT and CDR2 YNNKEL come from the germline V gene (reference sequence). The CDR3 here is CASSLQGFGTEAFF. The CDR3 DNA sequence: TGTGCCAGCAGCCTTCAGGGCTTTGGCACTGAAGCTTTCTTT.